This TCR beta chain was retrieved from a study of OX40 agonist ivuxolimab in advanced cancers. Across the whole study: Antecedent anti-PD-1, anti-PD-L1 or anti-CTLA-4 therapy was permissible, with roughly 40% having received some.

Clones were read by immunoSEQ multiplex PCR, and TCRdb kept only the in-frame ones, dropping some. The sample has roughly 60,000 clones, 85% seen once; the top ten hold over 2.5%. V was clipped by 6 bases and J by 6 bases; unmatched bases: 11. The CDR3 sequence is 15 residues long. CDR1 SGDLS and CDR2 YYNGEE come from the germline V gene. The chain couples TRBV9 to TRBJ2-1, with 8 positions matching TRBD2. The receptor was isolated from an adult with an advanced solid tumor such as melanoma, head and neck, liver or kidney cancer. The starting material was CD4+ or CD8+ T cells sorted from blood, obtained in a trial of the OX40 agonist ivuxolimab. The CDR3 region is CASNPEGGGLNEQFF. The CDR3, as DNA: TGTGCCAGCAACCCTGAGGGCGGGGGGCTCAATGAGCAGTTCTTC.